The rows below give T cell receptor beta chains drawn from one sample of a study of cytomegalovirus exposure and HLA in healthy donors. Clones were sequenced by immunoSEQ multiplex PCR, and TCRdb holds only the in-frame ones, with some missing. Of over 90,000 clones in the sample, about 95% were seen once. Material for sequencing was PBMCs. The receptors derive from a woman aged 18-29 years in good health and CMV-seronegative. CDR3s include the opening cysteine and the closing phenylalanine or tryptophan. The order of the fields is V gene, clone size, D gene, J gene, CDR3 length, CDR3 protein, CDR3 DNA. D genes are given only for firm matches. Rows may omit the clone size; those that give it use once, few, many or a size class.

V: TRBV9
size: .
D: TRBD2
J: TRBJ2-5
length: 17
CDR3: CASSVSPQREGPETQYF
DNA: TGTGCCAGCAGCGTCAGTCCACAGCGGGAGGGCCCAGAGACCCAGTACTTC

V: TRBV12-5
size: .
D: .
J: TRBJ2-7
length: 14
CDR3: CASGPTGGLAEQYF
DNA: TGTGCTAGTGGTCCAACCGGAGGGCTTGCCGAGCAGTACTTC

V: TRBV28
size: .
D: TRBD1
J: TRBJ2-5
length: 15
CDR3: CASSAGQGAQETQYF
DNA: TGTGCCAGCAGCGCAGGACAGGGGGCTCAAGAGACCCAGTACTTC

V: TRBV9
size: .
D: .
J: TRBJ2-7
length: 12
CDR3: CASSVDTYEQYF
DNA: TGTGCCAGCAGCGTAGACACCTACGAGCAGTACTTC

V: TRBV6-1
size: .
D: .
J: TRBJ1-2
length: 15
CDR3: CASRESPGGNYGYTF
DNA: TGTGCCAGCAGAGAATCCCCGGGGGGTAACTATGGCTACACCTTC

V: TRBV6-5
size: once
D: TRBD2
J: TRBJ2-1
length: 15
CDR3: CASSSGTSNANEQFF
DNA: TGTGCCAGCAGTTCAGGGACTAGTAACGCCAATGAGCAGTTCTTC

V: TRBV9
size: .
D: TRBD1
J: TRBJ2-7
length: 14
CDR3: CASSVGDRAYEQYF
DNA: TGTGCCAGCAGCGTAGGGGACAGGGCCTACGAGCAGTACTTC

V: TRBV30
size: few
D: .
J: TRBJ1-6
length: 14
CDR3: CAWSDGIYNSPLHF
DNA: TGTGCCTGGAGTGACGGGATCTATAATTCACCCCTCCACTTT

V: TRBV5-5
size: .
D: TRBD1
J: TRBJ2-2
length: 15
CDR3: CASSLGDRYTGELFF
DNA: TGTGCCAGCAGCTTGGGGGACAGATACACCGGGGAGCTGTTTTTT

V: TRBV30
size: .
D: .
J: TRBJ1-1
length: 11
CDR3: CAWRGGAEAFF
DNA: TGTGCCTGGCGGGGAGGGGCTGAAGCTTTCTTT

V: TRBV5-6
size: .
D: TRBD1
J: TRBJ1-1
length: 15
CDR3: CASSLGLTGDTEAFF
DNA: TGTGCCAGCAGCTTGGGGCTGACAGGGGACACTGAAGCTTTCTTT

V: TRBV9
size: .
D: TRBD1
J: TRBJ1-3
length: 17
CDR3: CASSGKGQVPSGNTIYF
DNA: TGTGCCAGCAGCGGGAAAGGACAGGTACCCTCTGGAAACACCATATATTTT

V: TRBV5-1
size: once
D: .
J: TRBJ1-4
length: 14
CDR3: CASKLRATNEKLFF
DNA: TGCGCCAGCAAGCTTCGGGCAACTAATGAAAAACTGTTTTTT

V: TRBV19
size: .
D: .
J: TRBJ1-1
length: 13
CDR3: CATHPGRNTEAFF
DNA: TGTGCCACCCATCCAGGTCGGAACACTGAAGCTTTCTTT

V: TRBV28
size: .
D: .
J: TRBJ2-5
length: 15
CDR3: CASSPLNELQETQYF
DNA: TGTGCCAGCAGTCCTCTAAATGAACTGCAAGAGACCCAGTACTTC

V: TRBV6-5
size: .
D: .
J: TRBJ2-1
length: 15
CDR3: CASSYSRSPGNEQFF
DNA: TGTGCCAGCAGTTACTCACGGAGTCCTGGCAATGAGCAGTTCTTC

V: TRBV6-6
size: .
D: .
J: TRBJ2-7
length: 13
CDR3: CASNGDFSYEQYF
DNA: TGTGCCAGCAACGGGGATTTCTCCTACGAGCAGTACTTC

V: TRBV2
size: .
D: .
J: TRBJ1-3
length: 14
CDR3: CASTDSGSGNTIYF
DNA: TGTGCCAGCACGGACAGTGGCTCTGGAAACACCATATATTTT

V: TRBV16
size: few
D: .
J: TRBJ2-1
length: 17
CDR3: CASSQSGGAFSYNEQFF
DNA: TGTGCCAGCAGCCAATCGGGGGGGGCCTTCTCCTACAATGAGCAGTTCTTC

V: TRBV6-5
size: .
D: TRBD2
J: TRBJ2-3
length: 15
CDR3: CASRPLAGGTDTQYF
DNA: TGTGCCAGCAGACCACTAGCGGGGGGCACAGATACGCAGTATTTT

V: TRBV2
size: .
D: .
J: TRBJ2-5
length: 14
CDR3: CASSGAGSPETQYF
DNA: TGTGCCAGCAGTGGGGCGGGCAGTCCGGAGACCCAGTACTTC

V: TRBV6-1
size: .
D: TRBD1
J: TRBJ1-2
length: 14
CDR3: CASTGPTGSYGYTF
DNA: TGTGCCAGCACCGGACCGACAGGGTCCTATGGCTACACCTTC

V: TRBV15
size: .
D: .
J: TRBJ2-1
length: 14
CDR3: CATSRDRELDEQFF
DNA: TGTGCCACCAGCAGAGATCGAGAGCTGGATGAGCAGTTCTTC

V: TRBV19
size: .
D: .
J: TRBJ1-1
length: 18
CDR3: CASRPEALQSGSNTEAFF
DNA: TGTGCCAGTAGACCCGAGGCCCTCCAGTCCGGATCAAACACTGAAGCTTTCTTT

V: TRBV13
size: .
D: TRBD1
J: TRBJ1-6
length: 21
CDR3: CASSSSGTEGRASSYNSPLHF
DNA: TGTGCCAGCAGCTCATCCGGGACAGAAGGAAGGGCAAGCTCCTATAATTCACCCCTCCACTTT

V: TRBV7-6
size: .
D: .
J: TRBJ2-5
length: 12
CDR3: CASSPIQETQYF
DNA: TGTGCCAGCAGCCCAATCCAAGAGACCCAGTACTTC

V: TRBV7-9
size: .
D: TRBD2
J: TRBJ2-7
length: 15
CDR3: CASSFIAGGAYEQYF
DNA: TGTGCCAGCAGCTTCATAGCGGGGGGGGCCTACGAGCAGTACTTC

V: TRBV25-1
size: .
D: TRBD2
J: TRBJ2-2
length: 14
CDR3: CAGGGEGETGELFF
DNA: TGTGCCGGCGGGGGGGAGGGTGAAACCGGGGAGCTGTTTTTT

V: TRBV4-2
size: .
D: .
J: TRBJ1-6
length: 15
CDR3: CASSQDLGSGSPLHF
DNA: TGTGCCAGCAGCCAAGATTTGGGCAGCGGATCACCCCTCCACTTT

V: TRBV4-1
size: .
D: .
J: TRBJ2-7
length: 15
CDR3: CASSQDRDSSYEQYF
DNA: TGCGCCAGCAGCCAAGATCGGGACTCCTCCTACGAGCAGTACTTC

V: TRBV9
size: .
D: TRBD1
J: TRBJ1-1
length: 20
CDR3: CASSSNPGGQGARGATEAFF
DNA: TGTGCCAGCAGCTCGAACCCAGGGGGACAGGGGGCGCGGGGGGCCACTGAAGCTTTCTTT

V: TRBV5-4
size: .
D: TRBD2
J: TRBJ2-7
length: 18
CDR3: CASSRALTSGGRFYEQYF
DNA: TGTGCCAGCAGCCGAGCTCTGACTAGCGGGGGGAGGTTCTACGAGCAGTACTTC

V: TRBV9
size: .
D: .
J: TRBJ2-7
length: 13
CDR3: CASSVGDRYEQYF
DNA: TGTGCCAGCAGCGTGGGAGATCGATACGAGCAGTACTTC

V: TRBV6-1
size: once
D: .
J: TRBJ2-7
length: 17
CDR3: CASSDNPRQVWHYEQYF
DNA: TGTGCCAGCAGTGACAACCCCAGGCAGGTCTGGCACTACGAGCAGTACTTC

V: TRBV27
size: .
D: .
J: TRBJ2-1
length: 15
CDR3: CASSPYLSPYNEQFF
DNA: TGTGCCAGCAGTCCCTACCTCTCGCCCTACAATGAGCAGTTCTTC

V: TRBV28
size: .
D: .
J: TRBJ1-5
length: 14
CDR3: CASSLSGVNQPQHF
DNA: TGTGCCAGCAGTTTATCGGGGGTCAATCAGCCCCAGCATTTT

V: TRBV19
size: .
D: .
J: TRBJ1-4
length: 14
CDR3: CASAGTTTNEKLFF
DNA: TGTGCCAGCGCCGGGACAACAACTAATGAAAAACTGTTTTTT

V: TRBV7-9
size: .
D: .
J: TRBJ2-7
length: 15
CDR3: CASSSREGNSYEQYF
DNA: TGTGCCAGCAGCTCCCGGGAAGGGAACTCCTACGAGCAGTACTTC

V: TRBV2
size: .
D: TRBD1
J: TRBJ1-2
length: 18
CDR3: CASPRGQDRDYTNYGYTF
DNA: TGTGCCAGCCCTAGGGGTCAGGACAGGGACTACACTAACTATGGCTACACCTTC

V: TRBV9
size: .
D: .
J: TRBJ2-3
length: 15
CDR3: CASRARDWGPDTQYF
DNA: TGTGCCAGCAGGGCTCGGGACTGGGGTCCAGATACGCAGTATTTT

V: TRBV25-1
size: .
D: TRBD2
J: TRBJ2-1
length: 16
CDR3: CASSAEGTSVQNEQFF
DNA: TGTGCCAGCAGTGCAGAGGGGACTAGCGTACAGAATGAGCAGTTCTTC